These 14 T cell receptor beta chains were all obtained from the same sample, sequenced in a study of human T cells and chemical hapten exposure. TCRdb ran MiXCR on the RACE reads and lists one entry per CDR3 protein. The sample records approximately 260,000 distinct CDR3 sequences, roughly 7.7% being singletons. As to time point: pre-sensitization, week 0. Treatment defined: therapeutic diphenylcyclopropenone sensitization with weekly scalp DPC. Source: whole blood, taken in connection with sensitization to the hapten diphenylcyclopropenone (DPC). The receptors stem from a man younger than 30 with alopecia areata. Some clones in this sample may be carry-over from other donors' samples.

This clonotype has a count of ten or more. The chain combines TRBV7-9 with TRBJ2-2, with D unclear. CDR1 and CDR2 from the germline V gene are SEHNR and FQNEAQ (reference sequence). V was trimmed by 5 bases and J by 10 bases, leaving 8 bases between them. The CDR3 has 11 amino acids. The CDR3 sequence is CASSRLEELFF. CDR3 bases: TGTGCCAGCAGCCGACTTGAGGAGCTGTTTTTT.

This clonotype was found a few times. The chain is built from TRBV6-6 and TRBJ1-6; D is unresolved. V was cut by 4 bases and J by 7 bases, with 14 bases left in between. Germline-derived CDR1 and CDR2 are MNHNY and SVGAGI (reference sequence). CDR3 length: 15 residues. CDR3: CASSSARSQNSPLHF. Here the CDR3 DNA reads TGTGCCAGCAGTTCGGCCCGGAGCCAGAATTCACCCCTCCACTTT.

This clonotype was found many times. The chain couples TRBV12-3 or TRBV12-4 to TRBJ2-7, with D maybe TRBD2 (6 bases). V was clipped by 5 bases and J by 4 bases, with 9 bases between them. The CDR3 sequence is 12 residues long. DNA for the CDR3: TGTGCCAGCAGTCCGGAGGGGTACGAGCAGTACTTC. Its translation is CASSPEGYEQYF.

The chain is built from TRBV6-2 or TRBV6-3 and TRBJ2-2; D uncertain. The CDR3 spans 18 residues. Trimming shortened V by 0 bases and J by 0 bases, and 14 bases separated the two germline ends. The germline gives CDR1 MNHEY, CDR2 SVGEGT. In DNA, the CDR3 is TGTGCCAGCAGTTACTCCCACTCGGGCCTCTCGAACACCGGGGAGCTGTTTTTT. Its protein is CASSYSHSGLSNTGELFF.

This sequence joins TRBV12-3 or TRBV12-4 and TRBJ2-4; no reliable D call. The ends were cut back, 1 base at V and 9 bases at J, with 10 bases in the middle. The CDR3 consists of 13 residues. The CDR3 DNA is TGTGCCAGCAGTTTAGGGGTGACTGGCATTCAGTACTTC. This encodes CASSLGVTGIQYF.

J is TRBJ1-4 and V is TRBV28; D perhaps matches TRBD1 (6 bases). The CDR3 is made up of 11 amino acids. V was clipped by 7 bases and J by 8 bases, with 8 bases between them. CDR1 is MDHEN, CDR2 SYDVKM, per germline. CDR3 sequence reads: CASKQGEKLFF. The DNA of the CDR3 is TGTGCCAGCAAACAGGGAGAAAAACTGTTTTTT. Complete variable domain (other parts from reference TRBV28 and TRBJ1-4): DVKVTQSSRYLVKRTGEKVFLECVQDMDHENMFWYRQDPGLGLRLIYFSYDVKMKEKGDIPEGYSVSREKKERFSLILESASTNQTSMYLCASKQGEKLFFGSGTQLSVL.

In this sample, this clonotype turned up a few times. V usage is TRBV7-9 and J usage is TRBJ1-1; D call uncertain. Per germline, CDR1 SEHNR and CDR2 FQNEAQ (reference sequence). Trimming cost V 4 bases and J 6 bases, with 15 bases left between them. This CDR3 is 14 amino acids long. This CDR3 reads CASSSYSGVPEAFF. CDR3 DNA sequence: TGTGCCAGCAGCTCATACTCCGGGGTTCCTGAAGCTTTCTTT.

DNA of the CDR3: TGTGCCAGCAGCCCCCCGGGGGCTTTTTTCGGCGGGGAGCTGTTTTTT. Encoded protein: CASSPPGAFFGGELFF. The chain has TRBV7-2 and TRBJ2-2; D possibly uses TRBD1 or TRBD2 (6 bases each). CDR3 length: 16 amino acids. CDR1 is SGHTA and CDR2 is FQGNSA in the germline V gene. V was trimmed by 5 bases and J by 7 bases, leaving 20 bases between them.

The chain links TRBV28 to TRBJ2-2; 10 nucleotides match TRBD1. J gave up 6 bases and V 7 bases, and 2 bases lay outside the gene matches. This CDR3 contains 13 residues. From germline, CDR1 is MDHEN and CDR2 SYDVKM. CDR3 DNA: TGTGCCAGCAAGACAGGGGGCGCCGGGGAGCTGTTTTTT. Protein product: CASKTGGAGELFF. Full variable domain (missing parts from reference TRBV28 and TRBJ2-2): DVKVTQSSRYLVKRTGEKVFLECVQDMDHENMFWYRQDPGLGLRLIYFSYDVKMKEKGDIPEGYSVSREKKERFSLILESASTNQTSMYLCASKTGGAGELFFGEGSRLTVL.

This clonotype was recorded a few times. The rearrangement joins TRBV6-1 to TRBJ1-1; weak D call: TRBD1 (6 bases). CDR1 and CDR2 from the germline V gene are MNHNS and SASEGT. V lost 7 bases and J lost 5, with 20 bases in between. The CDR3 has 15 residues. This CDR3 is CASTGGGLGRTEAFF. In DNA, the CDR3 is TGTGCCAGCACCGGGGGGGGGCTAGGAAGAACTGAAGCTTTCTTT.

This clonotype was seen a handful of times. This CDR3 is CSVETGNYEQYF. The CDR3, as DNA: TGCAGCGTTGAAACAGGGAACTACGAGCAGTACTTC. The chain uses TRBV29-1 and TRBJ2-7, with D possibly being TRBD1 (6 bases). In germline, CDR1 is SQVTM, CDR2 ANQGSEA. There are 12 residues in the CDR3. The V end was cut by 2 bases, the J end by 3 bases, with 8 bases between.

This clonotype was found a few times. This chain links TRBV13 with TRBJ2-4; 7 bases fit TRBD1. Germline V lookup: CDR1 PRHDT, CDR2 FYEKMQ (reference sequence). The CDR3 sequence is 16 residues long. The V segment lost 5 bases and the J segment 11 bases; nucleotides outside the gene matches: 18. The CDR3 is CASSRRADRVRLVQYF. The CDR3 DNA is TGTGCCAGCAGCAGAAGAGCCGACAGGGTCAGGTTGGTTCAGTACTTC. Filled out from reference TRBV13 and TRBJ2-4, the complete variable domain reads AAGVIQSPRHLIKEKRETATLKCYPIPRHDTVYWYQQGPGQDPQFLISFYEKMQSDKGSIPDRFSAQQFSDYHSELNMSSLELGDSALYFCASSRRADRVRLVQYFGAGTRLSVL.

In its sample, this clonotype was seen a few times. The J gene is TRBJ2-5, the V gene TRBV25-1, with 7 bases matching TRBD1. The V gene's germline CDR1 is MGHDK and CDR2 SYGVNS. V trimming: 8 bases; J trimming: 5 bases; junction bases outside the gene matches: 8. The CDR3 is 13 residues long. The CDR3 nucleotides read TGTGCCAGCTCGACAGGGTACCGTGAGACCCAGTACTTC. It encodes CASSTGYRETQYF.

The V call is TRBV24-1, the J call TRBJ2-1; D unclear. Germline values: CDR1 KGHDR, CDR2 SFDVKD. The V end was cut by 1 base, the J end by 7 bases, with 13 bases between. CDR3 length: 15 residues. The DNA of the CDR3 is TGTGCCACCAGTGATTTTAGAATTCTGTGGAATGAGCAGTTCTTC. Encoded protein: CATSDFRILWNEQFF.